One sample yielded the 32 T cell receptor beta chains listed below, sequenced in a study of identical twins (TCRdb year 2016). Library method: 5' RACE. The sequencing machine was an Illumina HiSeq 2000. Using fastp trimming at Q25 and MiXCR clonotype assembly, TCRdb reanalyzed the public sequencing data and kept in-frame beta chains. Every CDR3 protein is listed once, alongside the most common genes and DNA of its rows. This sample gives some 500,000 distinct CDR3 sequences in total; 13% to 15% of them show up just once. Approximately 1% of the sample is held by the ten biggest clonotypes. These same data were also listed under a study on yellow fever vaccine responses in identical twins.

What was sequenced was CD4+ T cells sorted from blood. Receptor source: a woman younger than 30 in good health.

The chain is built from TRBV5-1 and TRBJ2-7; D may correspond to TRBD1 or TRBD2 (5 bases each). V lost 0 bases and J lost 3, with 13 bases in between. Germline V gene lookup returns CDR1 SGHRS and CDR2 YFSETQ. This CDR3 is built from 15 residues. The CDR3 nucleotides read TGCGCCAGCAGCTTGGTCGGGGACCCTTACTACGAGCAGTACTTC. It specifies CASSLVGDPYYEQYF.

This chain joins TRBV5-1 and TRBJ2-3, with D hard to call. With 7 bases removed from V and 7 bases from J, the gap between germline ends came to 16 bases. Germline CDR1 reads SGHRS; CDR2 reads YFSETQ. This CDR3 has 13 amino acids. CDR3: CASGMDPENTQYF. The CDR3 region has the DNA TGCGCCAGCGGAATGGACCCGGAGAATACGCAGTATTTT.

Concerning this clonotype itself: The CDR3 carries no conserved terminal phenylalanine or tryptophan, so it likely arises from a read error. J is TRBJ2-1 and V is TRBV3-1, with D hard to call. Germline V gene lookup returns CDR1 LGHDT and CDR2 YNNKEL (reference sequence). V was clipped by 0 bases and J by 11 bases, with 8 bases between them. This CDR3 spans 12 amino acids. The CDR3 DNA follows: TGTGCCAGCAGCCAAGATCCTGGAAAGCAGTTCATC. It codes for CASSQDPGKQFI.

This clonotype was seen only a few times. This rearrangement joins TRBV12-3 or TRBV12-4 to TRBJ2-5; D not resolved. The CDR3 consists of 14 residues. The V end lost 3 bases, the J end lost 1 base, and 9 bases lay between the germline ends. The CDR3 here is CASSLAQSQETQYF. CDR3 DNA sequence: TGTGCCAGCAGTTTGGCCCAAAGCCAAGAGACCCAGTACTTC.

This clonotype was seen a handful of times. The chain is built from TRBV12-3 or TRBV12-4 and TRBJ2-5; TRBD1 matches at 11 bases. With V trimmed by 5 bases and J by 5 bases, 7 bases remained unmatched. This CDR3 has 15 residues. In DNA, the CDR3 is TGTGCCAGCAGTCCCAGGGACAGGGGGAAGGAGACCCAGTACTTC. Its protein is CASSPRDRGKETQYF.

This clonotype was seen more than once but under ten times. The chain couples TRBV7-9 to TRBJ2-5; a possible D gene is TRBD2 (6 bases). This CDR3 contains 14 residues. Trimming took 5 bases from V and 2 from J, leaving 12 bases between them. Germline V gene sequence: CDR1 SEHNR, CDR2 FQNEAQ (reference sequence). CDR3 bases: TGTGCCAGCAGCCCTCGACTAGTACAAGAGACCCAGTACTTC. Translating it yields CASSPRLVQETQYF.

CDR3 in DNA: TGCAGTGCTCTCCGGGACTCTTACGAGCAGTACTTC. It specifies CSALRDSYEQYF. V gene TRBV20-1 combines with J gene TRBJ2-7; possibly TRBD2 for D (6 bases). Germline V gene sequence: CDR1 DFQATT, CDR2 SNEGSKA (reference sequence). The CDR3 extends over 12 amino acids. The ends were cut back, 5 bases at V and 4 bases at J, with 12 bases in the middle.

This clonotype was seen many times. The rearrangement uses TRBV12-3 or TRBV12-4 and TRBJ1-6; TRBD1 is a possible D gene (6 bases). Deletions cut 2 bases from V and 10 bases from J, with 9 bases between. This CDR3 is 13 amino acids long. In nucleotides, the CDR3 is TGTGCCAGCAGTTTATCAGGGGACTCACCCCTCCACTTT. It specifies CASSLSGDSPLHF.

This clonotype appeared many times. The J gene is TRBJ2-2, the V gene TRBV12-3 or TRBV12-4; D remains ambiguous. The V end lost 3 bases, the J end lost 6 bases, and 11 bases lay between the germline ends. The CDR3 has 14 residues. In DNA form, the CDR3 reads TGTGCCAGCAGTTTTTTAGTTTCTTCCGGGGAGCTGTTTTTT. Protein product: CASSFLVSSGELFF.

The chain joins TRBV6-2 or TRBV6-3 to TRBJ2-4, with TRBD2 identical over 9 bases. The CDR3 runs to 20 residues. The germline V gene encodes CDR1 MNHEY and CDR2 SVGEGT. V shed 0 bases and J 0 bases; nucleotides not matched to a gene: 12. The CDR3 protein is CASSYSGIISGSLAKNIQYF. For the CDR3, the DNA is TGTGCCAGCAGTTACTCGGGGATAATTAGCGGGAGCCTAGCCAAAAACATTCAGTACTTC.

This clonotype was seen many times. The chain uses TRBV3-1 and TRBJ1-3; TRBD1 is a possible D gene (6 bases). The germline gives CDR1 LGHDT, CDR2 YNNKEL (reference sequence). The germline V and J ends were trimmed by 4 bases and 2 bases, with 6 bases remaining between them. This CDR3 region has 13 residues. The CDR3 loop reads CASSRTAGNTIYF. CDR3 coding DNA: TGTGCCAGCAGCCGGACAGCTGGAAACACCATATATTTT.

This clonotype was detected a few times. This rearrangement joins TRBV24-1 to TRBJ1-2, with 7 bases that match TRBD1. Losses at the gene ends were 6 bases for V and 13 bases for J; bases not matched to a gene: 13. The CDR3 consists of 13 residues. Germline lookup yields CDR1 KGHDR and CDR2 SFDVKD. CDR3 sequence reads: CATSSGTAVGVTF. CDR3 nucleotides: TGTGCCACCAGTTCCGGGACAGCTGTCGGGGTCACCTTC.

This clonotype was counted at least ten times. The V and J genes are TRBV3-1 and TRBJ1-6; D is ambiguous. Trimming stripped 0 bases from V and 7 bases from J, with 10 bases between. Germline assignment: CDR1 LGHDT and CDR2 YNNKEL (reference sequence). The CDR3 covers 15 residues. The CDR3 DNA reads as TGTGCCAGCAGCCAAGATGCCACCTCGAATTCACCCCTCCACTTT. Amino acids: CASSQDATSNSPLHF.

This clonotype was seen ten or more times. This chain links TRBV7-8 with TRBJ2-7; weak D call: TRBD2 (6 bases). Germline CDR1 and CDR2: SGHVS and FQNEAQ. The V end was cut by 2 bases, the J end by 1 base, with 15 bases between. This CDR3 region has 16 residues. The DNA of the CDR3 is TGTGCCAGCAGCTTACAGGTCGGTGGGGGGTCCTACGAGCAGTACTTC. It encodes CASSLQVGGGSYEQYF.

The rearrangement uses TRBV2 and TRBJ2-1; D is possibly TRBD1 (6 bases). The CDR3 sequence is 15 residues long. Trimming cost V 6 bases and J 4 bases, with 16 bases left between them. Per the germline V gene, CDR1 is SNHLY and CDR2 is FYNNEI. The CDR3 DNA follows: TGTGCCAGCAGGACCGGGACAAGCCTTTACAATGAGCAGTTCTTC. This encodes CASRTGTSLYNEQFF.

This clonotype was found a few times. The chain combines TRBV20-1 with TRBJ2-3; 12 positions agree with TRBD2. The germline V gene has CDR1 DFQATT and CDR2 SNEGSKA (reference sequence). V shed 0 bases and J 6 bases; nucleotides not matched to a gene: 7. The length of the CDR3 is 16 residues. CDR3: CSARDPTSGGQDTQYF. The CDR3 nucleotides are TGCAGTGCTAGAGATCCGACTAGCGGGGGACAGGATACGCAGTATTTT.

This clonotype showed up many times. V and J are TRBV5-4 and TRBJ2-3; 11 nucleotides match TRBD2. This CDR3 is 19 amino acids long. CDR1 is SGHNT, CDR2 YYREEE, per germline (reference sequence). With V trimmed by 0 bases and J by 3 bases, 12 bases remained unmatched. The chain's CDR3 is CASSLAGLAGGLATDTQYF. The CDR3 nucleotides are TGTGCCAGCAGCTTGGCAGGGCTAGCGGGGGGCTTAGCAACAGATACGCAGTATTTT.

There are a few counts of this clonotype. The V and J genes are TRBV7-2 and TRBJ2-7, with D hard to call. Trimming left V 0 bases short and J 0 bases short, with 9 bases between. Germline assignment: CDR1 SGHTA and CDR2 FQGNSA. CDR3 length: 15 amino acids. The CDR3 here is CASSLASSGSYEQYF. The CDR3 DNA reads TGTGCCAGCAGCTTAGCAAGTTCCGGCTCCTACGAGCAGTACTTC. Full variable domain (rest looked up from reference TRBV7-2 and TRBJ2-7): GAGVSQSPSNKVTEKGKDVELRCDPISGHTALYWYRQSLGQGLEFLIYFQGNSAPDKSGLPSDRFSAERTGGSVSTLTIQRTQQEDSAVYLCASSLASSGSYEQYFGPGTRLTVT.

In its sample, this clonotype was seen many times. Its ends do not fully match the called genes, so a read error is possible. The chain links TRBV5-1 to TRBJ2-1, with TRBD2 matching 8 bases. The germline CDR1 and CDR2 sequences are SGHRS and YFSETQ. CDR3 length: 15 amino acids. CDR3 bases: TGTGCCAGCAGTGCCAGCGGGAGCTCCTACAATGAGCAGTTCTTC. Translation gives CASSASGSSYNEQFF.

The V and J genes are TRBV20-1 and TRBJ2-5; unclear D gene. V was trimmed by 4 bases and J by 1 base, leaving 13 bases between them. The CDR3 loop spans 14 amino acids. CDR1 is DFQATT, CDR2 SNEGSKA, per germline (reference sequence). The DNA of the CDR3 is TGCAGTGCTATTGGGATGCCCCTCCAAGAGACCCAGTACTTC. It specifies CSAIGMPLQETQYF.

This clonotype was observed a handful of times. The rearrangement links TRBV7-8 to TRBJ2-3; TRBD2 matches 9 bases. The germline CDR1 and CDR2 sequences are SGHVS and FQNEAQ. The junction had 6 bases not matched to a gene; V was cut back by 5 bases and J by 0 bases. This CDR3 has 16 amino acids. The CDR3 coding sequence is TGTGCCAGCAGCCCAGGGACTAGCCCTAGCACAGATACGCAGTATTTT. Residues: CASSPGTSPSTDTQYF.

The V call is TRBV5-1, the J call TRBJ2-1; 10 bases match TRBD2. Germline CDR1 reads SGHRS; CDR2 reads YFSETQ. V trimming: 3 bases; J trimming: 9 bases; junction bases outside the gene matches: 18. There are 18 residues in the CDR3. The CDR3 sequence is CASSWTPNLAGAPGEQFF. The CDR3 DNA is TGCGCCAGCAGCTGGACCCCTAATCTAGCGGGGGCCCCAGGTGAGCAGTTCTTC.

This clonotype was counted between two and nine times. V is TRBV9 and J is TRBJ2-3; D possibly corresponds to TRBD1 (6 bases). The CDR3 covers 17 residues. CDR1 and CDR2 (germline): SGDLS, YYNGEE. With 0 bases removed from V and 5 bases from J, the gap between germline ends came to 19 bases. CDR3 amino acids: CASSVAGQLRKGDTQYF. The DNA of the CDR3 is TGTGCCAGCAGCGTAGCGGGACAACTCAGAAAGGGAGATACGCAGTATTTT. Filled out from reference TRBV9 and TRBJ2-3, the complete variable domain reads DSGVTQTPKHLITATGQRVTLRCSPRSGDLSVYWYQQSLDQGLQFLIQYYNGEERAKGNILERFSAQQFPDLHSELNLSSLELGDSALYFCASSVAGQLRKGDTQYFGPGTRLTVL.

This clonotype was seen a handful of times. The chain joins TRBV7-8 to TRBJ2-3, with 12 positions matching TRBD2. V lost 5 bases, J lost 0 bases, and 9 bases stayed unmatched. This CDR3 contains 18 residues. Germline loops: CDR1 SGHVS, CDR2 FQNEAQ. The CDR3 sequence is CASSKRTSGGTSTDTQYF. DNA for the CDR3: TGTGCCAGCAGCAAACGTACTAGCGGGGGGACTAGCACAGATACGCAGTATTTT.

V gene TRBV20-1 combines with J gene TRBJ2-1, with 12 bases that match TRBD2. This CDR3 region has 15 residues. V was clipped by 6 bases and J by 1 base; unmatched bases: 4. Germline CDR1 is DFQATT and CDR2 is SNEGSKA (reference sequence). The CDR3 bases are TGCAGTGCCAGTGGGACTAGCGGGTCCTACAATGAGCAGTTCTTC. This encodes CSASGTSGSYNEQFF.

This clonotype was detected only a few times. J is TRBJ2-3 and V is TRBV28; 13 nucleotides match TRBD2. Trimming took 6 bases from V and 2 from J; bases not matched to a gene: 11. Germline V CDR1 and CDR2: MDHEN, SYDVKM. The length of the CDR3 is 18 residues. Written as DNA, the CDR3 is TGTGCCAGCAGCCTAAGCGGACTAGCGGGAGATATCACAGATACGCAGTATTTT. Encoded protein: CASSLSGLAGDITDTQYF.

The sample holds a few counts of this clonotype. The chain employs TRBV20-1 and TRBJ1-3; 9 bases fit TRBD1. After removal of 5 bases from V and 2 bases from J, the junction contained 13 bases not matched to a gene. Looked up from germline, CDR1 is DFQATT and CDR2 is SNEGSKA (reference sequence). The CDR3 consists of 17 residues. CDR3 protein: CSAWPTQQGATGNTIYF. The CDR3 region has the DNA TGCAGTGCTTGGCCAACTCAACAGGGGGCAACTGGAAACACCATATATTTT.

This clonotype has at least ten counts. V gene TRBV20-1 combines with J gene TRBJ2-7; 7 bases match TRBD2. The CDR3 length is 15 residues. Trimming cost V 3 bases and J 1 base; bases outside gene matches: 9. Germline V gene data show CDR1 as DFQATT and CDR2 as SNEGSKA (reference sequence). The CDR3 protein is CSASPYTSASYEQYF. CDR3 nucleotide sequence: TGCAGTGCTAGCCCTTATACTAGCGCGTCCTACGAGCAGTACTTC.

The table lists this clonotype with a few counts. The chain uses TRBV5-1 and TRBJ1-4; the D is unclear. Trimming cost V 3 bases and J 8 bases, with 11 bases left between them. The V gene's germline CDR1 is SGHRS and CDR2 YFSETQ. CDR3 length: 13 residues. The CDR3 bases are TGCGCCAGCAGCTCCGGGGTCTTCGAAAAACTGTTTTTT. Amino acids: CASSSGVFEKLFF.

The chain employs TRBV28 and TRBJ1-2; D uncertain. CDR3 length: 11 residues. CDR1 MDHEN and CDR2 SYDVKM come from the germline V gene. The V and J ends lost 5 bases and 5 bases respectively, with 6 bases between them. The CDR3 reads CASSDKYGYTF. CDR3 nucleotides: TGTGCCAGCAGTGATAAATATGGCTACACCTTC.

A few counts support this clonotype. The rearrangement uses TRBV30 and TRBJ2-1; 8 nucleotides match TRBD2. With V trimmed by 0 bases and J by 4 bases, 5 bases remained unmatched. Germline V gives CDR1 GTSNPN, CDR2 SVGIG (reference sequence). The CDR3 is 15 amino acids. This CDR3 is CAWSVPGLEYNEQFF. The CDR3 coding sequence is TGTGCCTGGAGTGTTCCGGGACTAGAATACAATGAGCAGTTCTTC.

The V gene is TRBV6-1, the J gene TRBJ2-1; D is ambiguous. V lost 6 bases, J lost 5 bases, and 11 bases lay in between. Germline CDR1 MNHNS, CDR2 SASEGT. CDR3 length equals 13 residues. CDR3 sequence: CASSRDNHNEQFF. CDR3 DNA sequence: TGTGCCAGCAGCCGAGACAATCACAATGAGCAGTTCTTC.